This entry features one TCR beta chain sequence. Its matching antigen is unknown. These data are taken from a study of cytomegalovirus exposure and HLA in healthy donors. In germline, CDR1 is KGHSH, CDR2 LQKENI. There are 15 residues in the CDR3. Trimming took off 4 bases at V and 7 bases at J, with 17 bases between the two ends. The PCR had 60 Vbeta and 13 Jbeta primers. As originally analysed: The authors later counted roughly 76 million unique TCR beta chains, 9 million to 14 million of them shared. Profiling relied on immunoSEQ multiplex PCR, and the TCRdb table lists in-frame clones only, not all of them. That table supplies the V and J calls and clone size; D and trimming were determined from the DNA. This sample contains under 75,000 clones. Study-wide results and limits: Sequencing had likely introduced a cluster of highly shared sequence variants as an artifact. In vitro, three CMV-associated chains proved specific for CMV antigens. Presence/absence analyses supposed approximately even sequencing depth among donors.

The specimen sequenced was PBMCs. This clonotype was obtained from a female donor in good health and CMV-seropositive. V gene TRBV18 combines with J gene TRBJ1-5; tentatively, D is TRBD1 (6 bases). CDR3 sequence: CASSRVGGPGQPQHF. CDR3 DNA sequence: TGTGCCAGCTCACGAGTGGGGGGGCCAGGACAGCCCCAGCATTTT.